This entry describes one T cell receptor (beta chain). Its antigen remains unknown. Measured with immunoSEQ multiplex PCR; TCRdb has only the in-frame clones, and not every one. The sample has 20,000 to 25,000 clones, 70% to 90% seen once. This record belongs to a study of T cells in tuberculosis. Broader study findings: Smaller distances to GMM-specific TCRs suggested their expansion in active tuberculosis. The TCR-beta difference was not significant; alpha differences partly reflected length.

The germline V gene encodes CDR1 SGDLS and CDR2 YYNGEE. The CDR3 has 17 residues. Trimming stripped 1 base from V and 1 base from J, with 15 bases between. Time point specified: new active TB diagnosis, blood taken before or within 7 days of starting treatment. Each clinical donor contributed on average about 100,000 T cells from unsorted cryopreserved PBMC. The rearrangement uses TRBV9 and TRBJ1-3, with D perhaps TRBD1 (5 bases). This specimen was PBMCs, taken at tuberculosis diagnosis. The clonotype originates from an adult with tuberculosis. The CDR3 loop is CASSVWQGLSSGNTIYF. CDR3 bases: TGTGCCAGCAGCGTATGGCAGGGTCTCTCTTCTGGAAACACCATATATTTT. Using reference TRBV9 and TRBJ1-3 for the parts outside the CDR3, the full variable domain is DSGVTQTPKHLITATGQRVTLRCSPRSGDLSVYWYQQSLDQGLQFLIQYYNGEERAKGNILERFSAQQFPDLHSELNLSSLELGDSALYFCASSVWQGLSSGNTIYFGEGSWLTVV.